This T cell receptor (beta chain) was sequenced during a study of cytomegalovirus exposure and HLA in healthy donors. The wider study: Prior work identified more than 90 million unique TCR beta sequences in some 200 million T cells.

Trimming took 6 bases from V and 0 from J; bases not matched to a gene: 13. This CDR3 is built from 17 residues. The V gene's germline CDR1 is MDHEN and CDR2 SYDVKM. The PCR ran on 60 Vbeta and 13 Jbeta primers. Clones were read by immunoSEQ multiplex PCR, and TCRdb kept only the in-frame ones, dropping some. Of 150,000 or so clones listed, about 80% are singletons. This clone was found once. The chain uses TRBV28 and TRBJ1-1; 7 bases line up with TRBD1. This TCR came from a man aged 30 to 39 in good health and CMV-seropositive. Sequences were obtained from PBMCs. The CDR3 bases are TGTGCCAGCAGCAACATCCTGGAGGGGGCTATGAACACTGAAGCTTTCTTT. Translated, it gives CASSNILEGAMNTEAFF.